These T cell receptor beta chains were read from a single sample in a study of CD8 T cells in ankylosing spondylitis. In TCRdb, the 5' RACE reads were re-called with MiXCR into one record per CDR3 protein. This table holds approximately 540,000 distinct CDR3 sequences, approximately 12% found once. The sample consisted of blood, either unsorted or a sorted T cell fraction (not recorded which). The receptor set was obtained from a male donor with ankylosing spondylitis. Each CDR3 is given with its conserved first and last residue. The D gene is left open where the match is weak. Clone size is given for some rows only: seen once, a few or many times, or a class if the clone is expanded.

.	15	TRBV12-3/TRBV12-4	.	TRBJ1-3	TGTGCCAGCAGTTTGGACGTCCGCTCTGGAAACACCATATATTTT	CASSLDVRSGNTIYF
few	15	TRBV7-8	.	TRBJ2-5	TGTGCCAGCAGCTTAGCGGGCGGACGCCTGGAGACCCAGTACTTC	CASSLAGGRLETQYF
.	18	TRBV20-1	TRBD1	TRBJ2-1	TGCAGTGCTAGAGATCCCGGCGGGGGACAGGGCATCTACAATGAGCAGTTCTTC	CSARDPGGGQGIYNEQFF
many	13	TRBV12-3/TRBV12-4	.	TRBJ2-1	TGTGCCAGCAGTTTAAGGGGCTACAATGAGCAGTTCTTC	CASSLRGYNEQFF
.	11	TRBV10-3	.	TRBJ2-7	TGTGCCATCAGGGGCCACTACGAGCAGTACTTC	CAIRGHYEQYF
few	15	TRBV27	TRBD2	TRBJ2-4	TGTGCCAGCAGTTTAGCTAGCGGGTCCAAAAACATTCAGTACTTC	CASSLASGSKNIQYF
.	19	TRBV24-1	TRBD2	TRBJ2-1	TGTGCCACCAGTGACCAGACTAGCGGGAGACACGCCCGGTTGAGTGAGCAGTTCTTC	CATSDQTSGRHARLSEQFF
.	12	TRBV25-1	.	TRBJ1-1	TGTGCCAGCAGGGCCGGGTCGTATGAAGCTTTCTTT	CASRAGSYEAFF
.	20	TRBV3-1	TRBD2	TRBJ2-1	TGTGCCAGCTGCCAAGTCCTAGGGAAAGCAGCGGGAGGGCCGTACAATGAGCAGTTCTTC	CASCQVLGKAAGGPYNEQFF
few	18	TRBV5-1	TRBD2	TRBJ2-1	TGCGCCAGCAGCAAGGGACTAGCGGGAGGTTCTTCCTACAATGAGCAGTTCTTC	CASSKGLAGGSSYNEQFF
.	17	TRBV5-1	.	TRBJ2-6	TGCGCCAGCAACCCGCAGGCGGTGAGCTCTGGGGCCAACGTCCTGACTTTC	CASNPQAVSSGANVLTF
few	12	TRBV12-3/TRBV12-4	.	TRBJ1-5	TGTGCCAGCAGTTCCAGGGATCAGCCCCAGCATTTT	CASSSRDQPQHF
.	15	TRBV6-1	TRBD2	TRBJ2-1	TGTGCCAGCAGAGAGACTAGCGGGACGTACAATGAGCAGTTCTTC	CASRETSGTYNEQFF
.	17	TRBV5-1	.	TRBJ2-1	TGCGCCAGCAGCTCTCCGAGCGGAGCGAGCTCCTACAATGAGCAGTTCTTC	CASSSPSGASSYNEQFF
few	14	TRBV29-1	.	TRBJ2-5	TGCAGCGTTGAAGAGGGCAGGAGACAAGAGACCCAGTACTTC	CSVEEGRRQETQYF
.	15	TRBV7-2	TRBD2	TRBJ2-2	TGTGCCAGCAGCCCAGGAGCGGGAGAGGTCGGGGAGCTGTTTTTT	CASSPGAGEVGELFF
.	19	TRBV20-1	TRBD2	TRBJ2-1	TGCAGTGCTAGGGATCCTTGGGCTAGCGGGAATTTTTTGGGAAATGAGCAGTTCTTC	CSARDPWASGNFLGNEQFF
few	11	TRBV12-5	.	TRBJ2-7	TGTGCTAGTGCAATAGGGGACGAGCAGTACTTC	CASAIGDEQYF
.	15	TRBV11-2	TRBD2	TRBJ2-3	TGTGCCAGCAGCTGGGGAGGGGCCAACACAGATACGCAGTATTTT	CASSWGGANTDTQYF
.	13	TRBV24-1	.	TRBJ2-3	TGTGCCACCAGTGACCATCTCTTACCTACGCAGTATTTT	CATSDHLLPTQYF
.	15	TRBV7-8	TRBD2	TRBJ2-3	TGTGCCAGCAGCTTAGGTTCTGGCGGGAGGGATACGCAGTATTTT	CASSLGSGGRDTQYF
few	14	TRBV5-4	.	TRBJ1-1	TGTGCCAGCAGCTTCATGGAAGGAGACACTGAAGCTTTCTTT	CASSFMEGDTEAFF
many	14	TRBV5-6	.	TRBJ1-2	TGTGCCAGCAGCTCTTTACAGGGAGGCTATGGCTACACCTTC	CASSSLQGGYGYTF
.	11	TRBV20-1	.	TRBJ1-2	TGCAGTGCGGAACAGGGTATTGGCTACACCTTC	CSAEQGIGYTF
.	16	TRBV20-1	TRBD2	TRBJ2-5	TGCAGTGCTAGAGATATTTTAGCGGGGGGCCAAGAGACCCAGTACTTC	CSARDILAGGQETQYF
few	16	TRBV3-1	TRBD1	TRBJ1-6	TGTGCCAGCAGCCGAGACAGGGGACGACTTAATTCACCCCTCCACTTT	CASSRDRGRLNSPLHF
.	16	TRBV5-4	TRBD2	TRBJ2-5	TGTGCCAGCAGCTTATTAGCGGGGGCTGGGCCAGAGACCCAGTACTTC	CASSLLAGAGPETQYF
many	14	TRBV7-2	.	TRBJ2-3	TGTGCCAGCAGCTCCGTATCCCCCACAGATACGCAGTATTTT	CASSSVSPTDTQYF